A selection of T cell receptor beta chains follows, all from one sample in a study of CD4 T cells in relation to SARS-CoV-2 and coronaviruses. No cognate antigen is known for these TCRs. The method was immunoSEQ multiplex PCR; TCRdb's version includes in-frame clones alone and lacks a portion of them. The profile shows under 13,000 clones, 75% to 85% of them singletons. The sample comprised CD4+ T cells from PBMCs, cultured in vitro. The receptors come from a human donor in good health. CDR3s include the opening cysteine and the closing phenylalanine or tryptophan. D genes are given only for firm matches. Rows may omit the clone size; those that give it use once, few, many or a size class.

size	D	V	J	CDR3	DNA
-	-	TRBV6-5	TRBJ2-5	CASRTGGPNQETQYF	TGTGCCAGCAGAACCGGAGGGCCCAATCAAGAGACCCAGTACTTC
-	TRBD1	TRBV3-1/TRBV3-2	TRBJ2-7	CASGGQGESYEQYF	TGTGCCAGCGGTGGACAGGGAGAGTCCTACGAGCAGTACTTC
-	TRBD2	TRBV5-4	TRBJ2-3	CASSLSGRSVVPKWDTQYF	TGTGCCAGCAGCTTATCCGGGAGGTCTGTAGTCCCTAAGTGGGATACGCAGTATTTT
-	-	TRBV29-1	TRBJ2-1	CSTAPFSPNEQFF	TGCAGCACTGCCCCCTTCAGCCCCAATGAGCAGTTCTTC
-	TRBD1	TRBV12-3/TRBV12-4	TRBJ1-4	CASSGQVGEKLFF	TGTGCCAGCAGCGGACAGGTGGGGGAAAAACTGTTTTTT
-	-	TRBV3-1/TRBV3-2	TRBJ1-2	CASSQGDYGYTF	TGTGCCAGCAGCCAGGGGGACTATGGCTACACCTTC
-	-	TRBV4-1	TRBJ1-4	CASSRGRLRGPTNEKLFF	TGCGCCAGCAGCCGGGGACGTCTTAGAGGGCCAACTAATGAAAAACTGTTTTTT
-	TRBD1	TRBV4-3	TRBJ1-4	CASSYRQGGEKLFF	TGCGCCAGCAGCTACCGTCAGGGGGGTGAAAAACTGTTTTTT
-	-	TRBV5-1	TRBJ2-3	CASSLGSSVADTQYF	TGCGCCAGCAGCTTGGGGTCTAGCGTCGCAGATACGCAGTATTTT
few	TRBD1	TRBV10-3	TRBJ1-1	CAISSVTGGHTEAFF	TGTGCCATCAGTTCTGTGACAGGGGGCCACACTGAAGCTTTCTTT
-	TRBD1	TRBV6-4	TRBJ2-7	CAALHRGRMCPYEQYF	TGTGCAGCACTTCACAGGGGGCGGATGTGTCCCTACGAGCAGTACTTC
-	TRBD1	TRBV30	TRBJ2-6	CAWRTGIGANVLTF	TGTGCCTGGCGGACAGGGATTGGGGCCAACGTCCTGACTTTC
-	-	TRBV12-5	TRBJ1-6	CASGLVMWQSSYNSPLHF	TGTGCTAGTGGTTTGGTAATGTGGCAGAGCTCCTATAATTCACCCCTCCACTTT
-	TRBD2	TRBV7-9	TRBJ2-1	CASSPRLAGGIYEQFF	TGTGCCAGCAGCCCCCGACTAGCGGGAGGTATCTATGAGCAGTTCTTC
-	-	TRBV7-2	TRBJ1-5	CASSLRSYQPQHF	TGTGCCAGCAGCTTACGTAGCTATCAGCCCCAGCATTTT
few	-	TRBV2	TRBJ2-1	CASSREATANEQFF	TGTGCCAGCTCCCGAGAGGCCACGGCCAATGAGCAGTTCTTC
-	TRBD2	TRBV6-6	TRBJ2-7	CASSYSASGSSYEQYF	TGTGCCAGCAGTTACTCGGCTAGCGGGAGCTCCTACGAGCAGTACTTC
once	-	TRBV4-3	TRBJ2-3	CASSLTYPGTPGTDTQYF	TGCGCCAGCAGCCTTACGTACCCCGGGACCCCTGGCACAGATACGCAGTATTTT
-	TRBD2	TRBV18	TRBJ2-3	CASSPGLGGTDTQYF	TGTGCCAGCTCACCAGGCCTCGGGGGGACAGATACGCAGTATTTT
-	-	TRBV10-3	TRBJ1-4	CAISEYGQREEKLFF	TGTGCCATCAGTGAGTATGGACAACGAGAAGAAAAACTGTTTTTT
-	TRBD2	TRBV7-9	TRBJ2-1	CASSSTRGGWNEQFF	TGTGCCAGCAGTTCCACGCGGGGGGGTTGGAATGAGCAGTTCTTC
-	-	TRBV5-5	TRBJ1-3	CASSPGGGAGNTIYF	TGTGCCAGCAGCCCCGGAGGGGGGGCCGGAAACACCATATATTTT
-	-	TRBV19	TRBJ1-3	CASSAQGSGNTIYF	TGTGCCAGTAGTGCACAGGGTTCTGGAAACACCATATATTTT
few	TRBD1	TRBV3-1/TRBV3-2	TRBJ1-6	CASSHPGQDGNSPLHF	TGTGCCAGCAGCCACCCGGGACAGGACGGTAATTCACCCCTCCACTTT
-	-	TRBV6-5	TRBJ1-1	CASSYSGALGTEAFF	TGTGCCAGCAGTTACTCAGGGGCGTTGGGCACTGAAGCTTTCTTT
-	TRBD2	TRBV19	TRBJ2-5	CASSMTGLAGFQETQYF	TGTGCCAGTAGTATGACGGGACTAGCGGGTTTCCAAGAGACCCAGTACTTC
-	-	TRBV14	TRBJ2-3	CASSQDQAQYF	TGTGCCAGCAGCCAAGATCAGGCGCAGTATTTT
-	TRBD2	TRBV28	TRBJ2-1	CASSPLTSAVNNEQFF	TGTGCCAGCAGTCCATTGACTAGCGCGGTCAACAATGAGCAGTTCTTC
-	-	TRBV7-9	TRBJ1-6	CASSLDGSPLHF	TGTGCCAGCAGCTTAGATGGTTCACCCCTCCACTTT
-	-	TRBV19	TRBJ2-7	CASSIYHTYYEQYF	TGTGCCAGTAGTATATACCACACCTACTACGAGCAGTACTTC
once	TRBD1	TRBV19	TRBJ1-1	CATGAGTGLLNTEAFF	TGTGCCACCGGGGCTGGGACAGGGCTATTGAACACTGAAGCTTTCTTT
-	TRBD1	TRBV2	TRBJ1-5	CASCGQGDQPQHF	TGTGCCAGCTGCGGACAGGGTGATCAGCCCCAGCATTTT
few	-	TRBV4-3	TRBJ2-1	CASSQDWTFLDEQFF	TGCGCCAGCAGCCAAGATTGGACCTTTTTGGATGAGCAGTTCTTC
-	-	TRBV4-1	TRBJ1-2	CASSQDFQKGYGYTF	TGCGCCAGCAGCCAAGATTTTCAAAAGGGGTATGGCTACACCTTC
-	-	TRBV19	TRBJ2-7	CASSILSGTTYEQYF	TGTGCCAGTAGTATATTGTCAGGTACAACCTACGAGCAGTACTTC
-	TRBD2	TRBV5-1	TRBJ2-7	CASSLDLSPRAGSYEQYF	TGCGCCAGCAGCTTAGATTTATCGCCCCGAGCGGGATCCTACGAGCAGTACTTC
-	TRBD1	TRBV19	TRBJ1-2	CASSRLRQGKDYGYTF	TGTGCCAGTAGCCGGTTAAGACAGGGGAAGGACTATGGCTACACCTTC
once	-	TRBV6-2/TRBV6-3	TRBJ1-5	CASSFSGASSNQPQHF	TGTGCCAGCAGTTTTTCAGGGGCTAGTAGCAATCAGCCCCAGCATTTT
-	-	TRBV3-1/TRBV3-2	TRBJ1-3	CASSQSGGDTIYF	TGTGCCAGCAGCCAAAGTGGGGGTGACACCATATATTTT
-	-	TRBV5-1	TRBJ2-2	CASSPRAGTGELFF	TGCGCCAGCAGCCCCCGAGCAGGCACCGGGGAGCTGTTTTTT
once	TRBD1	TRBV6-2/TRBV6-3	TRBJ2-1	CASSSTGMGDEQFF	TGTGCCAGCAGTTCGACAGGGATGGGCGATGAGCAGTTCTTC
-	TRBD1	TRBV11-2	TRBJ2-2	CASRRTGGNTGELFF	TGTGCCAGCAGACGGACAGGGGGTAACACCGGGGAGCTGTTTTTT
-	TRBD2	TRBV14	TRBJ2-1	CASSQFLAALYNEQFF	TGTGCCAGCAGCCAGTTCCTAGCGGCCTTATACAATGAGCAGTTCTTC
-	-	TRBV20-1	TRBJ2-5	CSAIIQETQYF	TGCAGTGCAATAATACAAGAGACCCAGTACTTC
-	-	TRBV25-1	TRBJ1-6	CASSEQGLSGSPLHF	TGTGCCAGCAGTGAACAGGGGTTAAGCGGCTCACCCCTCCACTTT
-	-	TRBV19	TRBJ2-1	CASVTRAVYNEQFF	TGTGCCAGTGTGACTAGGGCCGTCTACAATGAGCAGTTCTTC
-	-	TRBV5-1	TRBJ1-1	CASSLKGQNTEAFF	TGCGCCAGCAGCTTGAAAGGCCAGAACACTGAAGCTTTCTTT
-	-	TRBV6-6	TRBJ1-1	CASSRQTEAFF	TGTGCCAGCAGCCGACAGACTGAAGCTTTCTTT
few	-	TRBV2	TRBJ1-1	CASRNRVRNTEAFF	TGTGCCAGCAGAAACAGGGTCCGGAACACTGAAGCTTTCTTT
-	-	TRBV4-1	TRBJ1-2	CASSHHRDNNYGYTF	TGCGCCAGCAGCCACCACCGGGACAACAACTATGGCTACACCTTC
-	-	TRBV9	TRBJ2-2	CASSGGRGTGELFF	TGTGCCAGCAGCGGGGGGAGGGGGACCGGGGAGCTGTTTTTT
once	TRBD2	TRBV3-1/TRBV3-2	TRBJ2-5	CASSQRLAGAQETQYF	TGTGCCAGCAGCCAACGACTAGCGGGAGCCCAAGAGACCCAGTACTTC
-	-	TRBV18	TRBJ1-5	CASSSGNSLQANQPQHF	TGTGCCAGCTCCTCCGGAAACAGCCTTCAGGCGAATCAGCCCCAGCATTTT
few	TRBD1	TRBV19	TRBJ2-1	CASSPGQYYNEQFF	TGTGCCAGTAGCCCGGGACAGTACTACAATGAGCAGTTCTTC